Below, one T cell receptor beta chain is given with its context. After removal of 2 bases from V and 4 bases from J, the junction contained 11 bases not matched to a gene. Germline assignment: CDR1 SGDLS and CDR2 YYNGEE. This CDR3 contains 17 residues. These data come from a study of blood T cell repertoires in COVID-19. Study-level background: Samples came from the United States, Italy and Spain, spanning acute and convalescent COVID-19.

Authors' data handling: Reference gene primer amplification gave estimated nucleated cell counts. Assay: immunoSEQ multiplex PCR; the TCRdb copy retains only in-frame clones and omits some. The DNA gave D and trimming, while V, J and clone size come from that table. Here the sample spans 150,000 to 200,000 clones, around 93% being singletons. The chain combines TRBV9 with TRBJ1-3; 8 bases map to TRBD1. Sequenced: peripheral blood. The sequence derives from a man aged 30 to 45 with COVID-19, enrolled during active disease. CDR3 sequence (DNA): TGTGCCAGCAGCGTCTTGGGACAGGCCTCTTCAGGAAACACCATATATTTT. It codes for CASSVLGQASSGNTIYF.